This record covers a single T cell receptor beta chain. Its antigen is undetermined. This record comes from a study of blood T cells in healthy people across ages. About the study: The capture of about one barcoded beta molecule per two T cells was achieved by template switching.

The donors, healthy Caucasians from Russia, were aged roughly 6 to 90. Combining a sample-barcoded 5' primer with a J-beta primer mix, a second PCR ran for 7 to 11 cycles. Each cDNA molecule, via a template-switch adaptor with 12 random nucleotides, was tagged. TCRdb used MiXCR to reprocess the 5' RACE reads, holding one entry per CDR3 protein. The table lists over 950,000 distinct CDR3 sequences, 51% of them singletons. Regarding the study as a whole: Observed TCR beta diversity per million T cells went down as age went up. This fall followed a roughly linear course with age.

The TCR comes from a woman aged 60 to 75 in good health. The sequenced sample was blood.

The CDR3 spells CASRLTGGFTGELFF. The CDR3 DNA sequence: TGTGCCAGCAGGCTCACAGGGGGTTTCACCGGGGAGCTGTTTTTT. The rearrangement links TRBV6-2 or TRBV6-3 to TRBJ2-2; 8 bases are a match to TRBD1. The V gene end was trimmed by 6 bases and the J gene end by 4 bases; junction bases not matched to a gene: 7. Looked up from germline, CDR1 is MNHEY and CDR2 is SVGEGT. The CDR3 runs 15 residues.